The following is a T cell receptor (beta chain) sequence with its context. Its target antigen remains unknown. These data originate in a study of cytomegalovirus exposure and HLA in healthy donors (dated by TCRdb to 2016 to 2017). For context, the study as a whole: In an earlier analysis of around 540 of the donors, approximately 300 Gb of sequence data and roughly 100 million unique TCR beta sequences from 150 million to 200 million T cells were reported. HLA typing included class I and class II loci at four-digit resolution. Of the approximately 400 genotyped donors, over 80% were placed in the genetic ancestry cluster associated with self-reported Caucasian donors. The T cell repertoires of some 670 subjects were profiled by immunosequencing and related to cytomegalovirus serostatus. On average, roughly 200,000 unique TCR beta nucleotide sequences were sequenced per donor among 398 genotyped donors of the cohort, with 15% to 20% of those sequences being non-productive. Donor age, sex, ethnicity and CMV serostatus were compiled alongside the repertoire data. An earlier analysis of nearly 600 of the donors applied high-throughput TCR beta sequencing to assess whether each TCR beta V gene segment acted as functional or pseudogenic. Roughly 5 DR-DQ haplotypes were handled as single units for association and clustering, since linkage in the cohort was strong. About 330 gigabases of sequencing data and 91 million or so unique TCR sequences made up an early release that covered 500 to 700 HLA-typed donors. Along with the approximately 670-subject first cohort, a separate validation cohort of around 110 different subjects was used. To study patterns of TCR occurrence, a later analysis re-analyzed previously published TCR beta repertoires from 600 to 750 donors and added high-resolution HLA genotyping. The study aimed to test whether signatures of past pathogen exposure could be identified by cataloging public T cell receptors. Typing coverage differed by locus: A, B, C, DRB1 and DQB1 were typed in about 620-630 donors, DQA1 in roughly 510, DPA1 in around 580, and DPB1 in roughly 450. The later analysis used no new phenotypic data to find candidate immune exposures, relying instead on TCR beta sequences and their occurrence across donors. High-throughput TCR immunosequencing, statistical association of individual TCRs with disease status, and machine learning were combined to predict cytomegalovirus infection status. Every discovery cohort repertoire had been produced on one sequencing platform. In a later genetic analysis, genome-wide SNP genotypes for about 55% of the roughly 700 donors were used, and that subset was treated as a discovery cohort. General findings and caveats noted by the study authors: In a later analysis, the rate of TCR association differed among HLA loci, with DRB1 alleles having the most associated TCRs and HLA-C alleles having the fewest. The sequencing pipeline was judged likely to have produced a cluster of highly shared sequence variants as a technical artifact. Correlated functional status among segregating V segments might be attributable to linkage disequilibrium, but an unknown experimental factor could not be ruled out. Assigning TCR associations to individual alleles was difficult when HLA alleles, especially DR and DQ, strongly co-occurred. Cytomegalovirus status was reported to be diagnosed by the classifier with high specificity and sensitivity in both the original and validation cohorts. A later genetic analysis associated a missense DCLRE1C variant with V-gene and J-gene trimming of TCR beta chains, and an independent cohort replicated the association. A later analysis found that most CMV-associated TCR beta chains appeared HLA-restricted, with HLA associations seemingly driven largely by CMV exposure. Sequencing depth was assumed to be roughly uniform across donors in the presence/absence analyses, though that assumption may not hold. Because counts were too low, fewer than 20 rarely observed V segments, including chromosome 9 orphons, were excluded from the earlier analysis of some 540 of the donors. HLA typing was unavailable for some donors at each locus, so association tests used only the typed subset. Several of the top co-occurrence clusters appeared to be linked to parvovirus B19, influenza, CMV and Epstein-Barr virus, according to a later analysis. Only TCR beta chains were sequenced in this cohort, and the absence of alpha or paired-chain data limited detectable features. A further reported finding was that TCR beta sequences accurately predicted the HLA-A and HLA-B alleles for most subjects in the first cohort. Three of the identified cytomegalovirus-associated TCR beta chains were confirmed in vitro to be specific for cytomegalovirus antigens. The study listed 164 TCR beta chains as associated with cytomegalovirus. In a later analysis, 16,951 TCR beta sequences were associated with specific HLA alleles at a false discovery rate of 0.05. Some IMGT-functional V segments, including TRBV6-2 and TRBV6-3, could not be told apart with the 87-base-pair reads, so those segments were excluded. Compared with the roughly 700-donor mean, donors in an Asian-associated ancestry cluster had fewer N-insertions in productive TCRs, according to a later genetic analysis. While some public TCRs were present in many individuals, most TCR sequences turned up only very rarely across donors. An earlier analysis of approximately 590 of the donors showed that most TCR beta V segments appeared in productive rearrangements either about 87% or about 30% of the time, which broadly matched IMGT annotations. The only immune exposure information available for the cohort was CMV serostatus. According to the authors, the approach could potentially be generalized to other disease states and immunological phenotypes. In a later analysis, HLA-associated TCR beta chains showed more clonal expansion and lower generation probabilities than non-associated chains that were equally common.

The cohort comprised 666 healthy bone marrow donors. Cohort members were all nominally healthy when sampled, although unrecorded immune exposures were likely present. The donor tested CMV seronegative, placing the donor among the 350 to 400 seronegative members of the cohort. A peripheral blood sample was provided by each donor, and peripheral blood mononuclear cells were used for TCR beta sequencing. The Qiagen DNeasy Blood Extraction Kit was used to extract genomic DNA from the blood cell samples. Library preparation used the immunoSEQ multiplex PCR assay. For the multiplex PCR, a mixture combining 60 forward primers for TCR Vbeta segments and 13 reverse primers for TCR Jbeta segments was used. The CDR3 region of rearranged TCR beta genes was amplified from genomic DNA with a multiplex PCR assay. The Illumina HiSeq System was used to sequence the amplified TCR beta libraries as 87-base-pair reads. As for the authors' bioinformatics: In a later analysis, some 80 million unique TCR beta chains were counted across the 500 to 850 repertoires, and around 10 million of these chains were shared by at least two donors. Raw reads were error-corrected and collapsed into unique sequences by a nearest-neighbor algorithm in which closely related sequences were merged to remove PCR and sequencing errors. CDR3 sequences were aligned to IMGT reference sequences to assign V, D and J gene segments. For a sequence to be retained, a match of at least six nucleotides to both a V gene segment and a J gene segment was required. A rearrangement counted as productive if the CDR3 had no stop codons and remained in frame with V and J, and every other rearrangement counted as non-productive. Following IMGT convention, CDR3 was defined as the stretch from the second conserved V-encoded cysteine to the conserved J-encoded phenylalanine. In an earlier analysis of around 600 of the donors, sequences lacking an unambiguous match to a single V gene segment were excluded. In an earlier analysis of approximately 500 of the donors, a V segment was called functional when productive rearrangements were above 56.7%, and segregating when the standard deviation between donors exceeded 5%. To diagnose cytomegalovirus status from the catalog of TCR beta chain sequences, a statistical classification framework was built. In a later analysis, V and J genes were assigned by comparing TCR nucleotide sequences against IMGT/GENE-DB human TR gene sequences. The TCRdist pipeline was used in a later analysis to assign CDR3 sequences and most-parsimonious VDJ recombination scenarios. In a later analysis, every TCR beta chain was defined by the combination of its CDR3 amino acid sequence and its V-gene family, and reads without a unique V-gene family were dropped. To address suspected cross-contamination and a sequencing artifact, a later analysis removed a few hundred highly shared, low-generation-probability nucleotide sequences. For each public chain, a later analysis derived a clonal expansion index from normalized ranks of inferred template counts within each repertoire. Generation probabilities in a later analysis came from a VDJ recombination model fitted to out-of-frame rearrangements, and those results were checked against IGoR. A later analysis scored TCR-TCR, TCR-HLA and TCR-CMV co-occurrence with hypergeometric tests, applying a repertoire-size bias correction to TCR pairs. A later analysis estimated false discovery rates by permuting HLA or CMV assignments 20 times. In a later analysis, co-occurring TCRs were grouped with DBSCAN, and TCRdist sequence similarity was added when clustering was performed within HLA-allele-positive subsets. Repertoires with fewer than 30,000 or more than 120,000 public chains, plus five repertoires with anomalous nucleotide sharing, were excluded from co-occurrence clustering. This immuneACCESS table, as held by TCRdb, lists in-frame sequences with V and J called but not all clones. Of the missing ones, under half trace to an unresolved V gene in checked studies; the others have no known cause. V, J and clone size are those of that table, while D and trimming were read from the DNA. The table kept for this sample lists about 110,000 clones. The top ten constitute 0.59% of the sample.

CDR1 SGHTA and CDR2 FQGNSA were looked up in the germline V gene. The germline ends are 10 bases apart after V is trimmed by 2 bases and J by 6 bases. Taken from cysteine to phenylalanine, the CDR3 has 13 residues. Only the CDR3 part of the read is kept: 39 bases, read in frame from the first base. This clonotype was obtained from a middle-aged man in good health and CMV-seronegative. The sequencing sample was made of PBMCs. The chain is assembled from TRBV7-2 and TRBJ2-5, and possibly TRBD1, on 5 matching bases. CDR3 reads: CASSLKGVKTQYF. In nucleotide form, the sequence is TGTGCCAGCAGCTTAAAAGGGGTGAAGACCCAGTACTTC.